This record concerns one TCR beta chain sequence. The antigen remains undetermined. Looked up from germline, CDR1 is DFQATT and CDR2 is SNEGSKA (reference sequence). The length of the CDR3 is 14 residues. V dropped 6 bases and J dropped 5 bases, with 17 bases sitting between them. RNA was extracted from bulk tissue without any cell sorting. TCRbeta libraries were built with three rounds of nested PCR, modified from ARM-PCR. TCRdb analysed the multiplex PCR reads with MiXCR anew, one entry per CDR3 protein. The sample has 68,000 or so distinct CDR3 sequences, just under 60% seen once; the top ten hold roughly a fifth. The data stem from a study of tumor and adjacent non-tumor tissue in lung cancer. Study-level background: On average, productive TCRbeta reads reached about 4.17 million per sample. Study-wide points: Significantly higher TCR diversity was found in tumor than normal lung.

This chain uses TRBV20-1 with TRBJ2-1, with D perhaps matching TRBD2 (6 bases). This TCR was recovered from a man aged 50 to 60 with non-small cell lung cancer. The specimen sequenced was lung tumor tissue. In nucleotides, the CDR3 is TGCAGTGCGATGGATTCGGGGGAAGACAATGAGCAGTTCTTC. Translated, it gives CSAMDSGEDNEQFF.